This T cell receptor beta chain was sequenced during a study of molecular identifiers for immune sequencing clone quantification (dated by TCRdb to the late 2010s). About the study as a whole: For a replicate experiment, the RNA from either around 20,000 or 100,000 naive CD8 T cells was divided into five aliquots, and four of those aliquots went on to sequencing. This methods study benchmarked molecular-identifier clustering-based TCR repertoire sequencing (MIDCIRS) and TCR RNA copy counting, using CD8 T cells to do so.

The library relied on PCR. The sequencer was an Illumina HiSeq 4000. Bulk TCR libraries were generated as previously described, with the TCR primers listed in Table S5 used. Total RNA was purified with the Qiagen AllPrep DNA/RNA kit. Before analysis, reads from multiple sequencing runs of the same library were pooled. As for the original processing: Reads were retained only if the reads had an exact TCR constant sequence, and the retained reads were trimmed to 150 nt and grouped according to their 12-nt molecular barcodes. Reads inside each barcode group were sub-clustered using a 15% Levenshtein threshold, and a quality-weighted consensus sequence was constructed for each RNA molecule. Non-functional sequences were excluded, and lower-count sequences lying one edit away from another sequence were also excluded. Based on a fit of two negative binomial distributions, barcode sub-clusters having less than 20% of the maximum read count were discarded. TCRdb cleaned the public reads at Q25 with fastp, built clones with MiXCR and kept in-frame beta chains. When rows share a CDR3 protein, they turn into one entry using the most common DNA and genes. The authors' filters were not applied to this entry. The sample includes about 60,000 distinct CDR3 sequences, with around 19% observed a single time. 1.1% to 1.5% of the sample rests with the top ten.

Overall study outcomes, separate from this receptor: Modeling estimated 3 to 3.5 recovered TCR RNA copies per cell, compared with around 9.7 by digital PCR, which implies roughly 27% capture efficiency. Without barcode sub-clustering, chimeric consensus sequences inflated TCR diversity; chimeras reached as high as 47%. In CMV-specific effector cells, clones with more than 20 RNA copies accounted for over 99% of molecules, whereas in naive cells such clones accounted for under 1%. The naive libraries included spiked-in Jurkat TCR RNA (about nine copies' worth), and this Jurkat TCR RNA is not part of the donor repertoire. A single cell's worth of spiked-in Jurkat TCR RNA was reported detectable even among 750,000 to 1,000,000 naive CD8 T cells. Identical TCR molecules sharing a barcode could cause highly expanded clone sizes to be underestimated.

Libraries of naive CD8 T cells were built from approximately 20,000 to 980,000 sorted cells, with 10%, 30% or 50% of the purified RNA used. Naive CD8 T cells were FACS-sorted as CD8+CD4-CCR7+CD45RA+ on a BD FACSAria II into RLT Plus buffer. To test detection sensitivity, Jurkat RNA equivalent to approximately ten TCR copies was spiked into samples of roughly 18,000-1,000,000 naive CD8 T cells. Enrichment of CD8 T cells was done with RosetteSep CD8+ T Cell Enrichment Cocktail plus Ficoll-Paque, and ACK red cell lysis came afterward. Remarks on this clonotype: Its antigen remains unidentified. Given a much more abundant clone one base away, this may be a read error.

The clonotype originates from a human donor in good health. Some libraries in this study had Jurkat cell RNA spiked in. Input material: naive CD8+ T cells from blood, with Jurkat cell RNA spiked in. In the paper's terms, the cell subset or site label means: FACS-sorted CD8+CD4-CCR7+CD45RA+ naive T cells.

The nucleotides are TGTGCCAGCAGTTCCCCCGTGGGGGGCAGTCAGCCCCAGCATTTT. Translated, it reads CASSSPVGGSQPQHF. This chain joins TRBV28 to TRBJ1-5, with a tentative D gene TRBD1 over 6 matching bases. Trimming at the junction amounts to 4 bases on V and 6 bases on J, and the germline ends lie 16 bases apart. Measured from the cysteine to the phenylalanine, the CDR3 is 15 residues long. The CDR3 DNA has 45 bases and is translated from base 1. From the germline V gene, CDR1 is MDHEN and CDR2 is SYDVKM.